This paragraph covers one T cell receptor (beta chain) sequence. Its antigen has not been determined. The input lacks base qualities; no much larger clone sits a single base away. This entry is derived from a study of blood T cell repertoires in COVID-19 (TCRdb year 2020). General notes on the study: Samples from collaborators originated in the United States, Italy and Spain and spanned both the acute and convalescent phases of COVID-19. The prospective study material was composed of cDNA or gDNA derived from T cells, B-cell-depleted T cells, or PBMCs. Deeply sampled blood TCRbeta repertoires from subjects exposed to, actively infected with, or recovered from COVID-19 were included in the dataset. The repertoires were released in a freely available public database meant as a resource for research on the immune response to SARS-CoV-2. The samples were drawn from two sources: the first 160 participants of the ongoing ImmuneRACE study, and over 1,000 subjects contributed by 6 global collaborators. A de-identified subject ID, COVID-19 status, age in years and sex were almost always included in the sample metadata. Where available, HLA class I and class II types were obtained from metadata supplied by the sample provider rather than from assay-based typing. The full study reports these points: How much clinical and demographic metadata was included differed by source and by participant, and the metadata was provided uncurated.

The CDR3 spans 15 residues, from the cysteine through the phenylalanine. CDR3 DNA only is kept here, 45 bases in frame from base 1. Clipping removes 0 bases from V and 6 bases from J, with 6 as the unmatched junction base count. The germline V gene provides CDR1 WSHSY and CDR2 SAAADI. Participants in the prospective study were aged roughly 18 to 100 years, lived in about two dozen United States geographic areas, and enrolled through a virtual design. Cohort assignment in the prospective study relied on participant-reported clinical history from a screening survey and a study questionnaire. Exposed participants had been in contact, within 2 weeks of entering the study, with a person who had a PCR-confirmed or clinician-diagnosed case of COVID-19. Each participant in the prospective study had whole blood, serum and a nasopharyngeal or oropharyngeal swab collected by mobile phlebotomists. Prospective study participants could optionally give additional blood draws and questionnaires over an approximately 2-month period. Prospective study blood samples were shipped either frozen or at room temperature before DNA extraction.

TCRbeta CDR3 regions were amplified from genomic DNA by means of the immunoSEQ Assay, a bias-controlled multiplex PCR. For the original study's pipeline: Within the assay, amplification of reference gene primers was used to estimate how many nucleated cells each sample contained. To quantify the absolute abundance of each unique TCRbeta CDR3 rearrangement, sequence reads were collapsed and filtered. For each sample, productive Simpson clonality was calculated as the square root of Simpson's diversity index across productive rearrangements. As stored in TCRdb, this immuneACCESS dataset retains in-frame rearrangements with V and J assigned. A fraction of the clones does not appear; measured against another copy, unresolved V genes explain less than half of the discrepancy, and the remainder lacks a known reason. V and J calls and clone size follow that table, whereas D and trimming were derived from the DNA. This sample gives over 200,000 clones in total; 75% to 90% of them show up just once. The ten largest make up approximately 3.7% of the sample.

The chain employs TRBV10-2 and TRBJ2-3, with 7 central nucleotides matching TRBD2. This sequence originates from a woman in her twenties or thirties who had been exposed to COVID-19. Input material: PBMCs or T cells enriched from blood (not recorded which). The CDR3 protein: CASSESERGIDTQYF. The DNA reads as follows: TGCGCCAGCAGTGAGTCTGAGCGGGGTATCGATACGCAGTATTTT.